This entry features one T cell receptor (beta chain) sequence. Its cognate antigen is unknown. The CDR3 is cut off 3 residues early in the read; its end comes from the germline J gene. This sample is part of a study of T cells in women clearing cervical HPV infection. On the study more broadly: For cases, blood was sampled a median roughly 150 days after lesion detection, interquartile range about 90 to 200 days. Study findings and constraints: Richness differences could reflect unmeasured T-cell content per sample.

Only in-frame clones appear in the TCRdb table, and some are missing; sequencing was by immunoSEQ multiplex PCR. The listing contains more than 20,000 clones. The ends lost 1 base at V and 6 bases at J; junction bases unmatched: 5. The CDR3 runs 15 residues. Germline CDR1 is SGHTA and CDR2 is FQGNSA. This chain connects TRBV7-2 to TRBJ1-5; 8 bases map to TRBD1. The sequence came from a woman between 18 and 75 years old with a cervical HPV16 infection that either progressed to CIN3+ or cleared (not recorded which). What was sequenced was blood buffy coat. The CDR3 reads CASSLGQGMGQPQHF. Partial CDR3 DNA: TGTGCCAGCAGCTTAGGACAGGGGATGGGTCAGCCC. The full variable domain, completed using reference TRBV7-2 and TRBJ1-5, is GAGVSQSPSNKVTEKGKDVELRCDPISGHTALYWYRQSLGQGLEFLIYFQGNSAPDKSGLPSDRFSAERTGGSVSTLTIQRTQQEDSAVYLCASSLGQGMGQPQHFGDGTRLSIL.